This is a list of T cell receptor beta chains from one sample in a study of blood T cell repertoires in COVID-19. Sequencing used immunoSEQ multiplex PCR; TCRdb keeps in-frame clones, though not all of them. The sample includes around 66,000 clones, 80% of them seen just once. The sequenced sample was peripheral blood. Receptors originate from a human donor in a cohort sampled during active COVID-19. Each CDR3 is given with its conserved first and last residue. The D gene is left open where the match is weak. Only part of the rows carry a size: once, few, many, or a class if the clone is expanded.

V gene	J gene	D gene	clone size	CDR3 DNA	CDR3 protein
TRBV20-1	TRBJ1-6	.	.	TGCAGTGCTAGTATTGGGCAGGGCCGGTCACCCCTCCACTTT	CSASIGQGRSPLHF
TRBV19	TRBJ2-7	TRBD2	.	TGTGCCAGTAGAAAACTAGCGGGAGTGTCCGAGCAGTACTTC	CASRKLAGVSEQYF
TRBV25-1	TRBJ2-5	TRBD2	.	TGTGCCAGCTGGGGGAGGGGAGAGACCCAGTACTTC	CASWGRGETQYF
TRBV2	TRBJ1-5	.	.	TGTGCCAGCACCCGACTGGGAGAAACTATTAATCAGCCCCAGCATTTT	CASTRLGETINQPQHF
TRBV3-1/TRBV3-2	TRBJ2-2	.	.	TGTGCCAGCAGCCACCGGAACACCGGGGAGCTGTTTTTT	CASSHRNTGELFF
TRBV28	TRBJ2-7	TRBD1	.	TGTGCCAGCAGTTCCCAGGGGGTTCGTTACGAGCAGTACTTC	CASSSQGVRYEQYF
TRBV12-3/TRBV12-4	TRBJ2-7	.	few	TGTGCCAGCAGCCCGGGGTCCCTATACGAGCAGTACTTC	CASSPGSLYEQYF
TRBV7-6	TRBJ2-3	TRBD2	.	TGTGCCAGCAGCTTTAGCGGGAGGATTACAGATACGCAGTATTTT	CASSFSGRITDTQYF
TRBV18	TRBJ1-4	.	.	TGTGCCAGCTCACCACGGTCAGGGAATGATGAAAAACTGTTTTTT	CASSPRSGNDEKLFF
TRBV19	TRBJ1-2	TRBD1	.	TGTGCCAGTATGCAGGGGGCTTCCTATGGCTACACCTTC	CASMQGASYGYTF
TRBV25-1	TRBJ2-5	TRBD1	.	TGTGCCAGCAGTGGGGACAGGGGACGCGAGACCCAGTACTTC	CASSGDRGRETQYF
TRBV27	TRBJ1-6	.	few	TGTGCCAGCAGTTTTCGGCGGAATAATTCACCCCTCCACTTT	CASSFRRNNSPLHF
TRBV28	TRBJ2-7	TRBD1	.	TGTGCCAGCATACCGGGACAGGGGATCCCCCCTAGCTCTTACGAGCAGTACTTC	CASIPGQGIPPSSYEQYF
TRBV27	TRBJ2-7	.	many	TGTGCCAGCAGTATCGGCTACGAGCAGTACTTC	CASSIGYEQYF
TRBV29-1	TRBJ1-2	.	.	TGCAGCGCCGTCCTGTTCAGTGCCAACTATGGCTACACCTTC	CSAVLFSANYGYTF
TRBV6-5	TRBJ2-7	.	.	TGTGCCAGCAGCGCGACCGGACAGACCTACGAGCAGTACTTC	CASSATGQTYEQYF
TRBV10-3	TRBJ2-7	TRBD2	.	TGTGCCATCAGACCGGGACTAGCGGGAGGTGAGCAGTACTTC	CAIRPGLAGGEQYF
TRBV7-2	TRBJ2-2	TRBD1	.	TGTGCCAGCAGCGCAGGACAGGGGACCGGGGAGCTGTTTTTT	CASSAGQGTGELFF
TRBV5-1	TRBJ2-3	.	.	TGCGCCAGCAGCTTGGAGGGCGGGTACACAGATACGCAGTATTTT	CASSLEGGYTDTQYF
TRBV6-5	TRBJ2-3	.	.	TGTGCCAGCAGTTACAGGACAGTTAGCACAGATACGCAGTATTTT	CASSYRTVSTDTQYF
TRBV6-1	TRBJ2-1	.	.	TGTGCCAGCAGTGAAATCGGGGGCTCCTACAATGAGCAGTTCTTC	CASSEIGGSYNEQFF
TRBV18	TRBJ2-7	.	.	TGTGCCAGCTCACCATCGAGCCAGGACGAGCAGTACTTC	CASSPSSQDEQYF
TRBV3-1/TRBV3-2	TRBJ1-3	TRBD1	.	TGTGCCAGCAGCAAGGGACAGGCGCTAGCCATATATTTT	CASSKGQALAIYF
TRBV5-1	TRBJ1-5	.	few	TGCGCCAGCAGCTTGGCTGGCGGAGGCAATCAGCCCCAGCATTTT	CASSLAGGGNQPQHF
TRBV7-2	TRBJ2-7	TRBD2	few	TGTGCCAGCAGCTTAGGATTGCAGCGGGGGCGGTACGAGCAGTACTTC	CASSLGLQRGRYEQYF
TRBV10-3	TRBJ1-2	.	few	TGTGCCATCAGTGCCGCCCAGAATGGCTACACCTTC	CAISAAQNGYTF
TRBV7-9	TRBJ2-2	TRBD2	.	TGTGCCAGCAGCTTATTAGCGGGAGGGGTCCCCGGGGAGCTGTTTTTT	CASSLLAGGVPGELFF
TRBV7-2	TRBJ2-1	TRBD2	once	TGTGCCAGCAGTACCTACTCCGGGACTAGCTACAATGAGCAGTTCTTC	CASSTYSGTSYNEQFF
TRBV7-3	TRBJ2-2	.	.	TGTGCCAGCAGCCCACCCGCCAGGGACACCGGGGAGCTGTTTTTT	CASSPPARDTGELFF
TRBV5-4	TRBJ1-2	.	.	TGTGCCAGCAGCTTGTGGGGGGGTTACAACTATGGCTACACCTTC	CASSLWGGYNYGYTF